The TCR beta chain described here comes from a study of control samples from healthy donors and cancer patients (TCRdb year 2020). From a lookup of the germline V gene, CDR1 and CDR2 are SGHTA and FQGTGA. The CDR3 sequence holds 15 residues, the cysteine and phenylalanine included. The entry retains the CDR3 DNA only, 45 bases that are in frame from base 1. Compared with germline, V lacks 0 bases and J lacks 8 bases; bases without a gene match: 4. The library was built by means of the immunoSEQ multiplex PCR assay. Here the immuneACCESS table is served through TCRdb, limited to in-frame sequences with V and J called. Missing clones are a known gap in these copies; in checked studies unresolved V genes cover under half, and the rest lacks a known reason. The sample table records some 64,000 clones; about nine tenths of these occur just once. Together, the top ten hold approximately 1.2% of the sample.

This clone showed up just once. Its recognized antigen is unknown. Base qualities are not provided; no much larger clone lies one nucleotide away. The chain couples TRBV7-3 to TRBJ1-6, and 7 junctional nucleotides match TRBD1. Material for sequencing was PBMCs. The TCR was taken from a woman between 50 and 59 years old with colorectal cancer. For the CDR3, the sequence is CASSLTGGYDSPLHF. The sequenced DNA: TGTGCCAGCAGCTTAACAGGGGGCTACGATTCACCCCTCCACTTT. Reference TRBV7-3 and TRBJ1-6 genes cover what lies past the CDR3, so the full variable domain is GAGVSQTPSNKVTEKGKYVELRCDPISGHTALYWYRQSLGQGPEFLIYFQGTGAADDSGLPNDRFFAVRPEGSVSTLKIQRTERGDSAVYLCASSLTGGYDSPLHFGNGTRLTVT.